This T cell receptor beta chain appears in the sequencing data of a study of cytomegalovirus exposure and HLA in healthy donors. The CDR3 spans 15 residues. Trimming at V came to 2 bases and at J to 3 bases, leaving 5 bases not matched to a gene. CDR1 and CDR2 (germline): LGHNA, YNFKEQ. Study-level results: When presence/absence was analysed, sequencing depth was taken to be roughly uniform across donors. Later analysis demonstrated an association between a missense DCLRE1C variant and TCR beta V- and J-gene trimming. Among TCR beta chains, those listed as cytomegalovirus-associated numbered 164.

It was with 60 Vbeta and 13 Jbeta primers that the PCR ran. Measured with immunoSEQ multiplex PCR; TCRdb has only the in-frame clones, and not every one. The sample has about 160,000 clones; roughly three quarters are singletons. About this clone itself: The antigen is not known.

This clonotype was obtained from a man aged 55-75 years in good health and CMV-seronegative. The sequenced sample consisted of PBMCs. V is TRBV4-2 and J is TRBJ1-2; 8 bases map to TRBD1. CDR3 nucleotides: TGTGCCAGCAGCCAACCCGGACAGGGAGACTATGGCTACACCTTC. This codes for CASSQPGQGDYGYTF.